Sequencing of this TCR beta chain was carried out in a study of Graves' ophthalmopathy and Graves' hyperthyroidism. The germline CDR1 and CDR2 sequences are DFQATT and SNEGSKA (reference sequence). The V end lost 0 bases, the J end lost 3 bases, and 11 bases lay between the germline ends. The CDR3 runs to 14 residues. The TCR beta CDR3 regions underwent amplification from RNA transcripts. Investigators did first-round RT-PCR with HTBI primers, then second-round multiplex PCR. TCRdb recomputed calls from the multiplex PCR reads with MiXCR, one row per CDR3 protein. The repertoire holds 200,000 to 300,000 distinct CDR3 sequences, with around 45% as singletons.

The rearrangement uses TRBV20-1 and TRBJ1-1, with D unresolved. The sequenced sample was peripheral blood. This sequence was found in an adult man with Graves' ophthalmopathy. The CDR3 DNA reads TGCAGTGCTAGAGATATAGGGAGGGACACTGAAGCTTTCTTT. It is translated as CSARDIGRDTEAFF.